What follows are 18 T cell receptor beta chains derived from one specimen sequenced in a study of shared clonotypes between healthy human individuals (TCRdb year 2020). Libraries were prepared through the immunoSEQ multiplex PCR assay. This immuneACCESS table, as held by TCRdb, lists in-frame sequences with V and J called but not all clones. Of the missing ones, under half trace to an unresolved V gene in checked studies; the others have no known cause. A total of about 460,000 clones appear in this sample, roughly three quarters of them only once. Around 12% of the sample belongs to the ten largest clones. Sequenced material: PBMCs. The receptors shown here come from a woman aged 40 to 49 in good health. Some clones in this sample may be carry-over from other donors' samples.

The V call is TRBV5-4, the J call TRBJ1-5, with unresolved D. Germline V gene lookup returns CDR1 SGHNT and CDR2 YYREEE (reference sequence). V lost 0 bases to trimming and J lost 3 bases, with 7 bases between them. The CDR3 extends over 14 amino acids. CDR3 nucleotides: TGTGCCAGCAGCTTGGGAGGTCTCAATCAGCCCCAGCATTTT. This codes for CASSLGGLNQPQHF. The whole variable domain, filled in from reference TRBV5-4 and TRBJ1-5, reads ETGVTQSPTHLIKTRGQQVTLRCSSQSGHNTVSWYQQALGQGPQFIFQYYREEENGRGNFPPRFSGLQFPNYSSELNVNALELDDSALYLCASSLGGLNQPQHFGDGTRLSIL.

The V and J genes are TRBV2 and TRBJ2-7, with 10 bases lining up with TRBD1. CDR3 length equals 14 residues. The trim removed 7 bases at V and 3 bases at J, leaving 6 bases unmatched. CDR1 and CDR2 from the germline V gene are SNHLY and FYNNEI. CDR3 DNA sequence: TGTGCCAGCACCTTGGGACAGGGGCGCTACGAGCAGTACTTC. Amino acid sequence: CASTLGQGRYEQYF.

The chain joins TRBV11-2 to TRBJ2-1; TRBD2 matches 11 bases. Germline CDR1 SGHAT, CDR2 FQNNGV. Losses at the gene ends were 4 bases for V and 9 bases for J; bases not matched to a gene: 8. This CDR3 has 15 amino acids. CDR3 sequence reads: CASSSVSGRAFEQFF. The CDR3 DNA is TGTGCCAGCAGCTCGGTTAGCGGGAGGGCCTTTGAGCAGTTCTTC.

The chain links TRBV9 to TRBJ2-5; possibly TRBD1 for D (6 bases). The CDR3 covers 15 residues. Germline CDR1 reads SGDLS; CDR2 reads YYNGEE. V lost 3 bases and J lost 0, with 12 bases in between. The CDR3 region is CASSGLGADQETQYF. The CDR3, as DNA: TGTGCCAGCAGCGGCTTGGGGGCAGACCAAGAGACCCAGTACTTC. The whole variable domain, filled in from reference TRBV9 and TRBJ2-5, reads DSGVTQTPKHLITATGQRVTLRCSPRSGDLSVYWYQQSLDQGLQFLIQYYNGEERAKGNILERFSAQQFPDLHSELNLSSLELGDSALYFCASSGLGADQETQYFGPGTRLLVL.

V is TRBV4-2 and J is TRBJ2-2, with D unclear. With 0 bases removed from V and 3 bases from J, the gap between germline ends came to 5 bases. The CDR3 is made up of 14 amino acids. Per the germline V gene, CDR1 is LGHNA and CDR2 is YNFKEQ. For the CDR3, the DNA is TGTGCCAGCAGCCAAGATCGCGACACCGGGGAGCTGTTTTTT. As protein: CASSQDRDTGELFF.

The chain uses TRBV5-1 and TRBJ2-5; 7 nucleotides agree with TRBD1. The CDR3 has 14 residues. CDR1 SGHRS and CDR2 YFSETQ come from the germline V gene. V shed 2 bases, J shed 2 bases, and the junction held 3 bases outside the gene matches. As DNA, the CDR3 is TGCGCCAGCAGCTTCGACAGGGCACAAGAGACCCAGTACTTC. This sequence encodes CASSFDRAQETQYF.

To note about this clone: Being one base from a much bigger clone, this may be a read error. The V and J genes are TRBV7-2 and TRBJ2-3, with a weak D call TRBD1 (8 bases). The V gene's germline CDR1 is SGHTA and CDR2 FQGNSA. The CDR3 loop spans 13 amino acids. Trimming took 9 bases from V and 4 from J, leaving 14 bases between them. CDR3 in amino acids: CARGGTGADTQYF. For the CDR3, the DNA is TGTGCCAGGGGGGGGACAGGAGCAGATACGCAGTATTTT.

Comments on this clone: A far larger clone is one nucleotide away, so this likely arose from a read error. Without the conserved terminal phenylalanine or tryptophan, this CDR3 likely stems from a read error. The chain has TRBV18 and TRBJ1-2, with TRBD1 as a possible D gene (6 bases). Trimming removed 2 bases at V and 6 bases at J, with 16 bases between. Germline V gives CDR1 KGHSH, CDR2 LQKENI. The CDR3 length is 15 residues. CDR3 loop: CASSPAGGRADGYTL. The DNA for the CDR3 is TGTGCCAGCTCACCAGCGGGGGGCAGAGCAGATGGCTACACCCTC.

This clone was observed a few times. This chain uses TRBV2 with TRBJ2-1; D remains ambiguous. The germline V and J ends were trimmed by 4 bases and 7 bases, with 11 bases remaining between them. The CDR3 extends over 13 amino acids. CDR1 and CDR2 (germline): SNHLY, FYNNEI. The CDR3 reads CASSVSPENEQFF. The CDR3 DNA is TGTGCCAGCAGTGTTAGCCCCGAGAATGAGCAGTTCTTC.

The V call is TRBV5-4, the J call TRBJ2-3, with 7 bases identical to TRBD1. The V and J ends lost 0 bases and 2 bases, in that order; junction bases with no gene match: 3. Germline assignment: CDR1 SGHNT and CDR2 YYREEE (reference sequence). The CDR3 loop spans 15 amino acids. CDR3 sequence reads: CASSLEGQSTDTQYF. The DNA of the CDR3 is TGTGCCAGCAGCTTGGAGGGACAGTCCACAGATACGCAGTATTTT.

The sample holds one count of this clone. The chain is built from TRBV28 and TRBJ1-1; D is unresolved. Per the germline V gene, CDR1 is MDHEN and CDR2 is SYDVKM. V lost 4 bases and J 0 bases, leaving 6 bases between the germline ends. The CDR3 extends over 13 amino acids. CDR3 sequence reads: CASSSPVNTEAFF. As DNA, the CDR3 is TGTGCCAGCAGTTCCCCAGTGAACACTGAAGCTTTCTTT.

This clone was recorded at least ten times. V is TRBV29-1 and J is TRBJ2-6, with a weak D call TRBD2 (6 bases). V was pared by 7 bases and J by 2 bases, with 18 bases between. The germline V gene has CDR1 SQVTM and CDR2 ANQGSEA. The CDR3 extends over 16 amino acids. The CDR3, as DNA: TGCAGCGCCGAGGACTACATGAGGGCTGGGGCCAACGTCCTGACTTTC. This translates into CSAEDYMRAGANVLTF. The entire variable domain, with the rest obtained from reference TRBV29-1 and TRBJ2-6, is as follows: SAVISQKPSRDICQRGTSLTIQCQVDSQVTMMFWYRQQPGQSLTLIATANQGSEATYESGFVIDKFPISRPNLTFSTLTVSNMSPEDSSIYLCSAEDYMRAGANVLTFGAGSRLTVL.

The chain combines TRBV4-2 with TRBJ2-1, with D perhaps given as TRBD1 or TRBD2 (5 bases each). V gave up 6 bases and J gave up 3 bases, with 15 bases separating them. CDR1 is LGHNA, CDR2 YNFKEQ, per germline. The length of the CDR3 is 15 residues. The CDR3 DNA reads as TGTGCCAGCAGACGCCGGGACGGCGACTACAATGAGCAGTTCTTC. Its protein is CASRRRDGDYNEQFF.

This chain uses TRBV5-1 with TRBJ1-2, with D uncertain. CDR3 size: 13 residues. The V gene lost 0 bases and the J gene lost 4 bases, with 7 bases spanning the gap. CDR1 and CDR2 from the germline V gene are SGHRS and YFSETQ. The CDR3 is CASSLDGFYGYTF. CDR3 in DNA: TGCGCCAGCAGCTTGGACGGTTTCTATGGCTACACCTTC.

V gene TRBV10-3 combines with J gene TRBJ1-4; D unresolved. Germline CDR1 ENHRY, CDR2 SYGVKD. The CDR3 totals 17 residues. Trimming stripped 1 base from V and 1 base from J, with 13 bases between. This CDR3 is CAISEFLPGQTNEKLFF. The CDR3 coding sequence is TGTGCCATCAGTGAGTTCCTGCCGGGCCAAACTAATGAAAAACTGTTTTTT.

This clone was seen only a few times. The chain has TRBV28 and TRBJ1-2, with TRBD1 identical over 8 bases. The CDR3 contains 12 residues. Germline trimming cut 5 bases from V and 9 bases from J; bases unmatched to any gene: 5. Per the germline V gene, CDR1 is MDHEN and CDR2 is SYDVKM. This CDR3 reads CASSQQGVSYTF. The CDR3 nucleotides read TGTGCCAGCAGTCAACAGGGGGTCAGCTACACCTTC.

This chain uses TRBV5-4 with TRBJ1-2; maybe TRBD1 (5 bases). This CDR3 has 15 amino acids. Germline CDR1 SGHNT, CDR2 YYREEE (reference sequence). Trimming took 0 bases from V and 3 from J, leaving 12 bases between them. DNA of the CDR3: TGTGCCAGCAGCTTGGAGTCAGGGCATGACTATGGCTACACCTTC. This translates into CASSLESGHDYGYTF.

V gene TRBV20-1 combines with J gene TRBJ2-5; TRBD1 matches at 7 bases. From germline, CDR1 is DFQATT and CDR2 SNEGSKA (reference sequence). The CDR3 loop spans 11 amino acids. CDR3 bases: TGCTGTATGTTGGGACAGGAGACCCAGTACTTC. The encoded protein is CCMLGQETQYF.